This T cell receptor (beta chain) came from a study of blood T cell repertoires in COVID-19 (dated by TCRdb to the early 2020s). The study in broad terms: Samples covering the acute and convalescent phases of COVID-19 were provided by collaborators in the United States, Italy and Spain. Samples were obtained from the ongoing ImmuneRACE study (first 160 participants) and from 1,254 subjects provided by 6 global collaborators. Where available, HLA class I and class II types were taken from metadata supplied by the sample provider and were not determined by assay-based typing. A de-identified subject ID, COVID-19 status, age in years and sex were almost always included in the sample metadata. Deeply sampled blood TCRbeta repertoires from subjects exposed to, actively infected with, or recovered from COVID-19 were included in the dataset. The material from the prospective study consisted of cDNA or gDNA derived from T cells, B-cell-depleted T cells, or PBMCs. The repertoires were released in a freely available public database meant as a resource for research on the immune response to SARS-CoV-2.

Here is what the overall study found, with its caveats: The amount of clinical and demographic metadata varied by source and participant and was provided uncurated.

Relative to germline, V is 2 bases shorter and J is 0 bases shorter, with 11 bases between their ends. The germline V gene (reference sequence) yields LGHDT for CDR1 and YNNKEL for CDR2. The CDR3 covers 15 residues, taking in both the cysteine and the phenylalanine. Left in the record is the CDR3 DNA by itself, 45 bases read in frame from the first base. This clone was seen a few times. The antigen it binds to is not known. Base qualities are not recorded, but no much larger clone differs from it by a single base. Enrolling through a virtual design, the prospective study's participants ranged in age from roughly 18 to 95 years and lived across some 22 United States geographic areas. To assign participants to cohorts, the prospective study relied on clinical history that participants themselves reported in a screening survey and a study questionnaire. For ImmuneRACE Cohort 3, a participant was defined as recovered based on two consecutive negative NP/OP PCR tests, clearance by a healthcare professional, or resolution of symptoms. In the prospective study, whole blood, serum and a nasopharyngeal or oropharyngeal swab were collected from each participant by mobile phlebotomists. Over a roughly 2-month period, participants in the prospective study had the option of providing additional blood draws and questionnaires. Blood samples from the prospective study were shipped frozen or at room temperature prior to DNA extraction.

The immunoSEQ Assay, a bias-controlled multiplex PCR, was used to amplify TCRbeta CDR3 regions from genomic DNA. In the paper's pipeline: The number of nucleated cells in each sample was estimated from the amplification of reference gene primers within the assay. To quantify the absolute abundance of each unique TCRbeta CDR3 rearrangement, sequence reads were collapsed and filtered. For each sample, productive Simpson clonality was calculated as the square root of Simpson's diversity index over productive rearrangements. Imported from immuneACCESS, the table was reduced by TCRdb to in-frame sequences with V and J called. These copies leave out some clones; in studies compared against another copy, an unresolved V gene accounts for under half, and the cause of the remainder is not known. For V, J and clone size, that table is used; D and trimming come from the DNA. The sample yields around 360,000 clones; roughly 87% were counted once. The ten largest make up 2.5% to 3% of the sample.

Sequenced sample: PBMCs or T cells enriched from blood (not recorded which). The chain links TRBV3-1 (or the pseudogene TRBV3-2) with TRBJ2-7, with TRBD1 tentatively as D gene (5 bases match). The TCR was taken from a woman aged 30 to 39 who had recovered from COVID-19. CDR3 region: CASSQSLDISYEQYF. The DNA reads TGTGCCAGCAGCCAATCTTTGGACATCTCCTACGAGCAGTACTTC.